This TCR beta chain emerged from a study of blood T cell repertoires in COVID-19. Using immunoSEQ multiplex PCR, the repertoire was profiled, and TCRdb retains in-frame clones only, with some absent. The profile covers roughly 440,000 clones, with 88% appearing a single time and around 13% taken by the ten largest. V shed 1 base and J shed 4 bases, with 7 bases lying between them. The CDR3 has 13 residues. In germline, CDR1 is SGHDN, CDR2 FVKESK. The source material was peripheral blood. The sequence came from a woman aged 45-59 years with COVID-19, enrolled during active disease. The chain links TRBV14 to TRBJ1-1; TRBD1 is a possible D gene (6 bases). CDR3 protein: CASSQVQGTEAFF. CDR3 nucleotide sequence: TGTGCCAGCAGCCAAGTACAGGGCACTGAAGCTTTCTTT.